This T cell receptor beta chain was obtained from a study of vaccination and CD4 T cells after COVID-19. Turning to the study itself: From HCoV-229E, HCoV-OC43, HCoV-NL63 and SARS-CoV-2, overlapping spike peptides were used to stimulate the cells.

Germline V gene sequence: CDR1 SQVTM, CDR2 ANQGSEA. CDR3 length equals 14 residues. V was shortened by 0 bases and J by 5 bases, with 13 bases between the two germline ends. With the Oncomine TCR Beta short-read assay, DNA from cultured CD4+ T cells was sequenced. TCRdb processed the PCR reads anew with MiXCR; each CDR3 protein has one entry. The sample lists more than 9,000 distinct CDR3 sequences; roughly two fifths were seen once. Treatment given: roughly nine-day PBMC culture with coronavirus spike peptide pools or control peptides (ViraFEST assay). Expansion of antigen-specific T cells with peptide pools by ViraFEST preceded sequencing of TCRs. At days 3 and 7, half the medium was exchanged for fresh IL-2 medium. Overall study results and limits: Convalescent patients had a median roughly 86% of post-vaccine SARS-CoV-2-reactive clones that were detected only after vaccination, not before it.

This clonotype was observed a few times. Its antigen is not known. The chain couples TRBV29-1 to TRBJ1-2; D may be TRBD1 (6 bases). The sequence was obtained from a human donor with COVID-19. Sequencing was carried out using cultured CD4+ T cells from blood. DNA for the CDR3: TGCAGCGTTGAAGATATGGACAGACTTTATGGCTACACCTTC. Amino acids: CSVEDMDRLYGYTF. Variable domain in full (rest from reference TRBV29-1 and TRBJ1-2): SAVISQKPSRDICQRGTSLTIQCQVDSQVTMMFWYRQQPGQSLTLIATANQGSEATYESGFVIDKFPISRPNLTFSTLTVSNMSPEDSSIYLCSVEDMDRLYGYTFGSGTRLTVV.